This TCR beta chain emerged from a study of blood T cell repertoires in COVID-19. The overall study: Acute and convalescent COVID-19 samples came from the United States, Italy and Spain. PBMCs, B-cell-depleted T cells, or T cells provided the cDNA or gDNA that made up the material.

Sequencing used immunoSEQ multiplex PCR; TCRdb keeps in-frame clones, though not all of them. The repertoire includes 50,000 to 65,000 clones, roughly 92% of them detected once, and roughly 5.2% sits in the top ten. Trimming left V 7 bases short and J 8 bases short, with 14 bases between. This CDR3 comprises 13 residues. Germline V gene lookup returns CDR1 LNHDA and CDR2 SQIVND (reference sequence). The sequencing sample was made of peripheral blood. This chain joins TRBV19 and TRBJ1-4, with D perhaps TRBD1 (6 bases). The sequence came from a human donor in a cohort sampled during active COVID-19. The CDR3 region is CASNRASDEKLFF. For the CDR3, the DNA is TGTGCCAGTAACAGGGCCTCCGACGAAAAACTGTTTTTT.